The present T cell receptor beta chain was sequenced within a study of blood T cell repertoires in COVID-19. Overall study: Acute and convalescent COVID-19 specimens originated in the United States, Italy and Spain.

The data were produced by immunoSEQ multiplex PCR, yet TCRdb's version contains in-frame clones alone and is incomplete. This sample has roughly 310,000 clones; around 90% occur once, and the top ten carry less than 3.5%. The sequenced sample was peripheral blood. This receptor was obtained from a woman in her twenties or thirties with COVID-19, enrolled during active disease.

The CDR3 loop reads CASSFVTGGYGYTF. CDR3 in DNA: TGTGCCAGCAGTTTCGTGACAGGAGGATATGGCTACACCTTC. The chain combines TRBV27 with TRBJ1-2; weak D call: TRBD1 (6 bases). CDR1 is MNHEY and CDR2 is SMNVEV in the germline V gene (reference sequence). The V end lost 3 bases, the J end lost 5 bases, and 13 bases lay between the germline ends. This CDR3 is 14 amino acids long.